These 8 T cell receptor beta chains were sequenced from one sample in a study of shared clonotypes between healthy human individuals. Sequencing used immunoSEQ multiplex PCR; TCRdb keeps in-frame clones, though not all of them. The repertoire holds about 680,000 clones, with just over 90% as singletons. Naive-designated CD8 cells lacked CD45RO, were positively enriched for CCR7, and omitted terminally differentiated effector memory CD45RA+ cells. The sample was naive CD8+ T cells sorted from blood. All receptors come from a young man in good health.

The J gene is TRBJ2-3, the V gene TRBV13; D not resolved. Germline loops: CDR1 PRHDT, CDR2 FYEKMQ (reference sequence). The V end lost 3 bases, the J end lost 1 base, and 5 bases lay between the germline ends. This CDR3 has 13 amino acids. CDR3: CASSFGGTDTQYF. In DNA form, the CDR3 reads TGTGCCAGCAGCTTTGGGGGCACAGATACGCAGTATTTT.

This rearrangement joins TRBV5-1 to TRBJ2-7; D may correspond to TRBD1 or TRBD2 (5 bases each). Germline lookup yields CDR1 SGHRS and CDR2 YFSETQ. The CDR3 length is 15 residues. The ends were cut back, 3 bases at V and 2 bases at J, with 15 bases in the middle. In DNA form, the CDR3 reads TGCGCCAGCAGCTCGAATGGGGACCTCGCCTACGAGCAGTACTTC. Its translation: CASSSNGDLAYEQYF.

The chain uses TRBV7-2 and TRBJ2-2; TRBD2 aligns across 8 bases. V trimming: 1 base; J trimming: 9 bases; junction bases outside the gene matches: 10. Germline V gene lookup returns CDR1 SGHTA and CDR2 FQGNSA. The CDR3 contains 16 residues. CDR3 bases: TGTGCCAGCAGCTTAGGACAGCGGGAGCCGTCGAGGGAGCTGTTTTTT. Residues: CASSLGQREPSRELFF.

The chain's CDR3 is CASGWGRTGELFF. Written as DNA, the CDR3 is TGTGCTAGTGGTTGGGGTCGAACCGGGGAGCTGTTTTTT. This chain joins TRBV12-5 and TRBJ2-2; D gene uncertain. This CDR3 has 13 amino acids. V lost 4 bases and J lost 5, with 8 bases in between. Germline V gene lookup returns CDR1 LGHNT and CDR2 FRNRAP.

J is TRBJ2-7 and V is TRBV19; D remains ambiguous. CDR1 is LNHDA, CDR2 SQIVND, per germline (reference sequence). Trimming shortened V by 7 bases and J by 3 bases, and 13 bases separated the two germline ends. CDR3 length: 13 amino acids. In nucleotides, the CDR3 is TGTGCCAGTATTATGCGGCGGTTCTACGAGCAGTACTTC. This codes for CASIMRRFYEQYF. The full variable domain, completed using reference TRBV19 and TRBJ2-7, is DGGITQSPKYLFRKEGQNVTLSCEQNLNHDAMYWYRQDPGQGLRLIYYSQIVNDFQKGDIAEGYSVSREKKESFPLTVTSAQKNPTAFYLCASIMRRFYEQYFGPGTRLTVT.

V gene TRBV5-6 combines with J gene TRBJ2-6; D is ambiguous. V lost 3 bases to trimming and J lost 0 bases, with 10 bases between them. The CDR3 has 16 amino acids. Germline V gene data show CDR1 as SGHDT and CDR2 as YYEEEE. Here the CDR3 reads CASSSDHSSGANVLTF. In nucleotides, the CDR3 is TGTGCCAGCAGCTCGGATCATAGCTCTGGGGCCAACGTCCTGACTTTC.

The J gene is TRBJ1-5, the V gene TRBV27; no clear D. V lost 1 base and J 0 bases, leaving 16 bases between the germline ends. Germline V gives CDR1 MNHEY, CDR2 SMNVEV (reference sequence). This CDR3 comprises 18 residues. This CDR3 is CASSLFPSGRYSNQPQHF. The DNA for the CDR3 is TGTGCCAGCAGTTTATTCCCCTCCGGGAGGTATAGCAATCAGCCCCAGCATTTT.

The chain joins TRBV2 to TRBJ2-7; 8 positions match TRBD1. V gave up 4 bases and J gave up 0 bases; unmatched junction bases: 14. The germline CDR1 and CDR2 sequences are SNHLY and FYNNEI. This CDR3 is 18 amino acids long. The CDR3 sequence is CASSAGGRGPNPSYEQYF. The CDR3 nucleotides read TGTGCCAGCAGTGCCGGAGGCAGGGGGCCCAATCCCTCCTACGAGCAGTACTTC.